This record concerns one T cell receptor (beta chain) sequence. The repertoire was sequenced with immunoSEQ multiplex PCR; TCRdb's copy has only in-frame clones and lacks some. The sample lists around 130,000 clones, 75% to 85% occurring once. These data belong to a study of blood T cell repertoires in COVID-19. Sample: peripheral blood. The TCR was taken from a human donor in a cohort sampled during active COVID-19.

The CDR3: CASSRAGNSYEQYF. The DNA of the CDR3 is TGTGCCAGCTCACGGGCAGGGAACTCCTACGAGCAGTACTTC. The rearrangement joins TRBV18 to TRBJ2-7; tentative D call: TRBD1 (5 bases). CDR1 KGHSH and CDR2 LQKENI come from the germline V gene. V was pared by 4 bases and J by 0 bases, with 10 bases between. The CDR3 runs 14 residues.